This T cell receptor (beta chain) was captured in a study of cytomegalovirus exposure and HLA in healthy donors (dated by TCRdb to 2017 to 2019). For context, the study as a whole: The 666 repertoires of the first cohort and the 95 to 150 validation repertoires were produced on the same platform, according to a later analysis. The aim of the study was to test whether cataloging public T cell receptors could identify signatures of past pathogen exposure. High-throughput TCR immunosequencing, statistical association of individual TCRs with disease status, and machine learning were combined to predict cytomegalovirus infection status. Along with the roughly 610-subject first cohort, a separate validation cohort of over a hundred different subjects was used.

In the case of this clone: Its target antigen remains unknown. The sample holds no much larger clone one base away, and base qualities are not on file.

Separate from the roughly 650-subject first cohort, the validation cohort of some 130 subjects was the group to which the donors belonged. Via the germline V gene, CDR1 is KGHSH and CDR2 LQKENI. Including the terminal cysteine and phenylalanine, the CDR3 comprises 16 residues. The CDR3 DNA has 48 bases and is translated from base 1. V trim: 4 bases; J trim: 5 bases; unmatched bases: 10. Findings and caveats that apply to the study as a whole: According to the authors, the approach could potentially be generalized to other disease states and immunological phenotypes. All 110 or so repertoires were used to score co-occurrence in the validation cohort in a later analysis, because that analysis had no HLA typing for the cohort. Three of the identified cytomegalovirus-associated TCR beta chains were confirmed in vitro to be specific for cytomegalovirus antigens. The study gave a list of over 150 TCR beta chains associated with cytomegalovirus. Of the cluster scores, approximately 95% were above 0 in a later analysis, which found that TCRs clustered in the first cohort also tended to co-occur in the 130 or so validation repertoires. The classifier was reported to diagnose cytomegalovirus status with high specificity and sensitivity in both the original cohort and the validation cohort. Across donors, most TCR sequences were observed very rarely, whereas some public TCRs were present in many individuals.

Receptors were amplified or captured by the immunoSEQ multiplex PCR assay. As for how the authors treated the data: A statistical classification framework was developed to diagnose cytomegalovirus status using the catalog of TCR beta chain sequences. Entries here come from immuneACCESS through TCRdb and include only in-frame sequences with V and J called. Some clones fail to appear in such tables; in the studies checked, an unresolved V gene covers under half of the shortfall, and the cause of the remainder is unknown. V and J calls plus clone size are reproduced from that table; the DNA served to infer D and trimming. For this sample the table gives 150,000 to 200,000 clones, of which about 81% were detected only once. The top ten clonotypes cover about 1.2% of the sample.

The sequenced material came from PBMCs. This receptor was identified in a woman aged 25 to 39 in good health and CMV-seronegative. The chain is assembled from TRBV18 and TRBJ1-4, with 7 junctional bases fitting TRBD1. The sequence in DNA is TGTGCCAGCTCACTACGGGCGGGACAGCTAAATGAAAAACTGTTTTTT. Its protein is CASSLRAGQLNEKLFF.